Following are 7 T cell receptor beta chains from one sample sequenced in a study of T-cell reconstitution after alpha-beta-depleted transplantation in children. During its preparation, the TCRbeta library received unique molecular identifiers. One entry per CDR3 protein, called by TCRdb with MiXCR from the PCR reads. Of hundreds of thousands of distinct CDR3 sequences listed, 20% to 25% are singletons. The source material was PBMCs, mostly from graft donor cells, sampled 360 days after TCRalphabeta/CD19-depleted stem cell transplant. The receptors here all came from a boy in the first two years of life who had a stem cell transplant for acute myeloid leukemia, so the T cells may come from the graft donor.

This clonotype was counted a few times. The CDR3 coding sequence is TGTGCCAGCAGGACTCTTTCTTACAATGAGCAGTTCTTC. Translation gives CASRTLSYNEQFF. V and J are TRBV28 and TRBJ2-1, with D unclear. The V end lost 6 bases, the J end lost 4 bases, and 10 bases lay between the germline ends. This CDR3 is 13 amino acids long. In germline, CDR1 is MDHEN, CDR2 SYDVKM.

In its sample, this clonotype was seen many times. CDR3 nucleotide sequence: TGCAGTGCTGTAAAAGGGGGCTTAGAGACCCAGTACTTC. This encodes CSAVKGGLETQYF. The rearrangement joins TRBV20-1 to TRBJ2-5; the match to TRBD1 covers 7 bases. The trim removed 5 bases at V and 4 bases at J, leaving 7 bases unmatched. The CDR3 extends over 13 amino acids. The V gene's germline CDR1 is DFQATT and CDR2 SNEGSKA (reference sequence).

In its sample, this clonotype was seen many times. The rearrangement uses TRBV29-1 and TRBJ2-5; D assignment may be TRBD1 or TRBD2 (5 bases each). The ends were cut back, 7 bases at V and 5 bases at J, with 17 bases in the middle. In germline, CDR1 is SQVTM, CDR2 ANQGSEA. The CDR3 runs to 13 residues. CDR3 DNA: TGCAGCGCCTTGCTCGGGGACGCCGAGACCCAGTACTTC. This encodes CSALLGDAETQYF.

In nucleotides, the CDR3 is TGTGCCAGCAGTTCCCAAGCTGGAGAGCAGTACGTC. Amino acid sequence: CASSSQAGEQYV. The chain is built from TRBV28 and TRBJ2-7; D not certain. CDR1 is MDHEN and CDR2 is SYDVKM in the germline V gene. Trimming took 4 bases from V and 7 from J, leaving 11 bases between them. This CDR3 spans 12 amino acids.

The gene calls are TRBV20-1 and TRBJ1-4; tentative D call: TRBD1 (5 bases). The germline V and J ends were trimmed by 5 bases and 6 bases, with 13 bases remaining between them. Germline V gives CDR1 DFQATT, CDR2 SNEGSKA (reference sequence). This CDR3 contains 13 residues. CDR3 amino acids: CSADRDGDEKLFF. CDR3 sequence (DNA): TGCAGTGCTGACCGGGACGGGGATGAAAAACTGTTTTTT.

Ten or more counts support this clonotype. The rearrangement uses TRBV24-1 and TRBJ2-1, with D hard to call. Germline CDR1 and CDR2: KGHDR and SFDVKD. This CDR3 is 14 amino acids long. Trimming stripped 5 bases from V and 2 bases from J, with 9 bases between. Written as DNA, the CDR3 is TGTGCCACCAGTGGGAAGGGTGCCTACAATGAGCAGTTCTTC. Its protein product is CATSGKGAYNEQFF.

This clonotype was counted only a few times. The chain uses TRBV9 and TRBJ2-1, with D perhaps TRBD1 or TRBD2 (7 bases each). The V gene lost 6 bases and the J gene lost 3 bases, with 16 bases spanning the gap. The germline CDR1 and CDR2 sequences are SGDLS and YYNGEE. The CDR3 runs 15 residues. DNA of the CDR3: TGTGCCAGCACCTGGGGAGGGGGCGACTACAATGAGCAGTTCTTC. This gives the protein CASTWGGGDYNEQFF.